A single sample gave rise to the 2 T cell receptor beta chains below, sequenced in a study of blood T cell repertoires in COVID-19. Profiled with immunoSEQ multiplex PCR; TCRdb holds only in-frame clones, not every one. Among some 48,000 clones listed, around 80% were seen once. Sequencing used PBMCs or T cells enriched from blood (not recorded which). The source is a woman between 50 and 59 years old with acute COVID-19.

The chain has TRBV28 and TRBJ1-2; 9 bases match TRBD1. Germline V gene data show CDR1 as MDHEN and CDR2 as SYDVKM. The V gene end was trimmed by 6 bases and the J gene end by 2 bases; junction bases not matched to a gene: 4. This CDR3 region has 14 residues. CDR3 in amino acids: CASRSGQGNYGYTF. The CDR3 bases are TGTGCCAGCAGGTCCGGACAGGGGAACTATGGCTACACCTTC.

This chain links TRBV28 with TRBJ2-5; 8 bases map to TRBD1. The CDR3 length is 15 residues. Per the germline V gene, CDR1 is MDHEN and CDR2 is SYDVKM. V dropped 5 bases and J dropped 2; count of bases not matched to a gene: 7. The chain's CDR3 is CASSPDRGRQETQYF. The CDR3 DNA reads TGTGCCAGCAGTCCCGACAGGGGTCGGCAAGAGACCCAGTACTTC.